Each of the 15 T cell receptor beta chains below was sequenced from the same sample in a study of long-term antiretroviral therapy in people with HIV. An immunoSEQ assay, version v3.0, was performed at survey level. The data were produced by immunoSEQ multiplex PCR, yet TCRdb's version contains in-frame clones alone and is incomplete. Here the sample spans some 20,000 clones, less than 85% being singletons. Sequences were derived from unsorted PBMCs, sampled 0.9 years after starting antiretroviral therapy. These TCRs come from a man younger than 30 with HIV.

J is TRBJ2-1 and V is TRBV5-1; the D is unclear. The germline CDR1 and CDR2 sequences are SGHRS and YFSETQ. There are 11 residues in the CDR3. Trimming pared 4 bases from V and 4 bases from J, leaving 3 bases between. The CDR3 coding sequence is TGCGCCAGCAGCGAGTACAATGAGCAGTTCTTC. Protein sequence: CASSEYNEQFF.

This rearrangement joins TRBV9 to TRBJ2-2, with 9 positions matching TRBD1. V shed 0 bases and J 2 bases; nucleotides not matched to a gene: 5. Germline V gene lookup returns CDR1 SGDLS and CDR2 YYNGEE. The CDR3 length is 17 residues. The CDR3 is CASSVVRDRANTGELFF. The CDR3 region has the DNA TGTGCCAGCAGCGTAGTTCGGGACAGGGCCAACACCGGGGAGCTGTTTTTT.

The chain recombines TRBV5-1 with TRBJ1-2, with D perhaps TRBD1 (6 bases). There are 13 residues in the CDR3. Germline CDR1 and CDR2: SGHRS and YFSETQ. Trimming left V 4 bases short and J 8 bases short, with 15 bases between. CDR3 coding DNA: TGCGCCAGCAGCCCCTCCAGGGGTTACGGCTACACCTTC. Translation gives CASSPSRGYGYTF.

The chain is built from TRBV6-5 and TRBJ1-6; D is undetermined. With 0 bases removed from V and 7 bases from J, the gap between germline ends came to 4 bases. Germline V lookup: CDR1 MNHEY, CDR2 SVGAGI. The length of the CDR3 is 13 residues. In DNA form, the CDR3 reads TGTGCCAGCAGTTACTCCCCAAATTCACCCCTCCACTTT. It specifies CASSYSPNSPLHF.

Points on this clone: At one boundary the junction diverges from the germline segment, which might be a read error. The V gene is TRBV7-2, the J gene TRBJ2-1; 7 bases agree with TRBD2. This CDR3 contains 13 residues. Germline CDR1 is SGHTA and CDR2 is FQGNSA. The CDR3 loop is CAGSRGAYNEQFF. In DNA form, the CDR3 reads TGTGCCGGCAGCCGGGGGGCCTACAATGAGCAGTTCTTC.

This clone was seen a single time. The V and J genes are TRBV19 and TRBJ1-1; the D gene is possibly TRBD1 (5 bases). The CDR3 is 14 residues long. Looked up from germline, CDR1 is LNHDA and CDR2 is SQIVND (reference sequence). V dropped 5 bases and J dropped 1 base, with 11 bases sitting between them. CDR3 in amino acids: CASSYPGRNTEAFF. The CDR3 bases are TGTGCCAGTAGTTACCCAGGGAGGAACACTGAAGCTTTCTTT.

The V and J genes are TRBV20-1 and TRBJ2-5, with D perhaps matching TRBD2 (5 bases). In germline, CDR1 is DFQATT, CDR2 SNEGSKA (reference sequence). Trimming took 3 bases from V and 3 from J, leaving 5 bases between them. This CDR3 is built from 11 residues. CDR3 sequence: CSASGEETQYF. The DNA of the CDR3 is TGCAGTGCTAGCGGGGAAGAGACCCAGTACTTC.

The chain couples TRBV28 to TRBJ1-1; 8 nucleotides line up with TRBD1. CDR3 length: 14 residues. Unmatched junction bases numbered 4, after V lost 2 bases and J lost 5 bases. The germline CDR1 and CDR2 sequences are MDHEN and SYDVKM. The CDR3, as DNA: TGTGCCAGCAGTTTACAGGGGGCTGCGACTGAAGCTTTCTTT. As protein: CASSLQGAATEAFF.

V usage is TRBV6-1 and J usage is TRBJ2-5, with a tentative D call TRBD1 (6 bases). The ends were cut back, 7 bases at V and 1 base at J, with 10 bases in the middle. The CDR3 totals 13 residues. Germline V gene lookup returns CDR1 MNHNS and CDR2 SASEGT. CDR3 residues: CASTRDIQETQYF. The CDR3 DNA reads TGTGCCAGCACCCGGGACATCCAAGAGACCCAGTACTTC.

This clone came up once. The J gene is TRBJ1-1, the V gene TRBV7-3; weak D call: TRBD1 (6 bases). From germline, CDR1 is SGHTA and CDR2 FQGTGA. The length of the CDR3 is 14 residues. Trimming took 5 bases from V and 9 from J, leaving 19 bases between them. CDR3 region: CASSPAGGRRQAFF. The CDR3 nucleotides are TGTGCCAGCAGCCCCGCGGGGGGCAGGAGACAAGCTTTCTTT.

The chain is built from TRBV5-1 and TRBJ2-1, with 16 bases identical to TRBD2. The germline V gene has CDR1 SGHRS and CDR2 YFSETQ. This CDR3 comprises 19 residues. With V trimmed by 2 bases and J by 3 bases, 8 bases remained unmatched. CDR3 residues: CASSFSGLAGGIIYNEQFF. For the CDR3, the DNA is TGCGCCAGCAGCTTCTCGGGACTAGCGGGGGGGATTATCTACAATGAGCAGTTCTTC.

The rearrangement links TRBV25-1 to TRBJ2-7; 8 bases are a match to TRBD1. The J segment lost 3 bases and the V segment lost 3 bases, leaving 4 bases of the junction unmatched. Germline values: CDR1 MGHDK, CDR2 SYGVNS. CDR3 length: 14 residues. This CDR3 is CASSEGRGHYEQYF. CDR3 DNA sequence: TGTGCCAGCAGTGAGGGCAGGGGGCACTACGAGCAGTACTTC.

The gene calls are TRBV27 and TRBJ2-2; D is unclear. Trimming cost V 3 bases and J 1 base, with 6 bases left between them. Germline values: CDR1 MNHEY, CDR2 SMNVEV (reference sequence). This CDR3 region has 14 residues. As DNA, the CDR3 is TGTGCCAGCAGTTTTTCACTGAACACCGGGGAGCTGTTTTTT. Protein product: CASSFSLNTGELFF.

This chain links TRBV6-8 with TRBJ2-7; no definite D call. V was cut by 6 bases and J by 11 bases, with 20 bases left in between. Germline CDR1 reads MNHGY; CDR2 reads SAAAGT. The CDR3 totals 13 residues. The CDR3 is CASRLIHPLKEYV. The CDR3 bases are TGTGCCAGCAGACTTATTCACCCACTCAAGGAGTACGTC.

The V and J genes are TRBV6-1 and TRBJ1-1; unclear D gene. The CDR3 contains 14 residues. V lost 1 base and J lost 9, with 15 bases in between. Per the germline V gene, CDR1 is MNHNS and CDR2 is SASEGT. CDR3 region: CASSEDRPAKKAFF. The CDR3, as DNA: TGTGCCAGCAGTGAAGATCGACCAGCTAAGAAAGCTTTCTTT.